The 27 T cell receptor beta chains reported below all come from one sample, sequenced in a study of T-cell reconstitution after alpha-beta-depleted transplantation in children. The TCRbeta library was prepared with unique molecular identifiers. A single record per CDR3 protein comes from TCRdb applying MiXCR to the PCR reads. This sample has over 15,000 distinct CDR3 sequences, with around 8.3% found just once. Material: PBMCs, mostly from graft donor cells, obtained 60 days after TCRalphabeta/CD19-depleted stem cell transplant. The receptors shown here come from a boy under two years old who had a stem cell transplant for Wiskott-Aldrich syndrome, so the T cells may come from the graft donor.

This clonotype was recorded at least ten times. The rearrangement joins TRBV7-7 to TRBJ2-1; TRBD2 matches 8 bases. Germline CDR1 and CDR2: SSHAT and FNYEAQ (reference sequence). V dropped 5 bases and J dropped 0; count of bases not matched to a gene: 3. The CDR3 covers 15 residues. CDR3 residues: CASSPGLDSYNEQFF. The DNA of the CDR3 is TGTGCCAGCAGCCCGGGACTAGACTCCTACAATGAGCAGTTCTTC.

This clonotype came up many times. The chain has TRBV20-1 and TRBJ2-5; 7 nucleotides align to TRBD2. Germline loops: CDR1 DFQATT, CDR2 SNEGSKA (reference sequence). This CDR3 has 13 residues. The V and J ends lost 1 base and 5 bases, in that order; junction bases with no gene match: 4. The CDR3 bases are TGCAGTGCTAGAGGGGCCGGGAGGGAGACCCAGTACTTC. Amino acids: CSARGAGRETQYF.

This clonotype was detected only once. Being one base from a much bigger clone, this may be a read error. The genes are TRBV6-5 and TRBJ1-1; D is ambiguous. This CDR3 region has 13 residues. CDR1 and CDR2 (germline): MNHEY, SVGAGI. The germline V and J ends were trimmed by 6 bases and 5 bases, with 13 bases remaining between them. As DNA, the CDR3 is TGTGCCAGCAGACACCAGTGGGCGACTGAAGCTTTCTTT. As protein: CASRHQWATEAFF.

In this sample, this clonotype turned up a few times. The chain has TRBV5-1 and TRBJ2-7, with D maybe TRBD2 (6 bases). The CDR3 extends over 14 amino acids. With 3 bases removed from V and 4 bases from J, the gap between germline ends came to 14 bases. The germline V gene has CDR1 SGHRS and CDR2 YFSETQ. CDR3 nucleotides: TGCGCCAGCAGCTGGGGCGGGGTGCCGTACGAGCAGTACTTC. Amino acids: CASSWGGVPYEQYF.

Ten or more counts support this clonotype. This rearrangement joins TRBV6-1 to TRBJ1-1; the match to TRBD1 covers 7 bases. V shed 6 bases, J shed 5 bases, and the junction held 6 bases outside the gene matches. Germline CDR1 MNHNS, CDR2 SASEGT. The length of the CDR3 is 13 residues. The CDR3 is CASRQGRGTEAFF. The CDR3 nucleotides are TGTGCCAGCAGACAGGGGAGAGGGACTGAAGCTTTCTTT.

This clonotype occurred many times. The rearrangement joins TRBV29-1 to TRBJ1-2, with D maybe TRBD1 (5 bases). The V and J ends lost 0 bases and 6 bases respectively, with 14 bases between them. The CDR3 runs 14 residues. From germline, CDR1 is SQVTM and CDR2 ANQGSEA. The CDR3 DNA reads TGCAGCGTTGAAGATCAAGGATGGGGGGATGGCTACACCTTC. Protein product: CSVEDQGWGDGYTF.

This clonotype was recorded many times. CDR3 nucleotide sequence: TGTGCCAGCAGCGGGGGTACCCAAGCCTCTAACTATGGCTACACCTTC. This sequence encodes CASSGGTQASNYGYTF. The chain carries TRBV7-9 and TRBJ1-2; D perhaps matches TRBD1 (5 bases). Deletions cut 5 bases from V and 0 bases from J, with 16 bases between. Per the germline V gene, CDR1 is SEHNR and CDR2 is FQNEAQ (reference sequence). The CDR3 is 16 residues long.

Concerning this clonotype: The junction differs from germline at one of its ends, possibly a read error. The rearrangement uses TRBV11-2 and TRBJ1-4; weak D call: TRBD1 (5 bases). Germline CDR1 reads SGHAT; CDR2 reads FQNNGV. There are 14 residues in the CDR3. The CDR3: CASSLDHGTQGARF. The CDR3 coding sequence is TGTGCCAGCAGCTTAGATCACGGGACGCAGGGAGCCCGTTTT.

This clonotype was found many times. V usage is TRBV5-1 and J usage is TRBJ2-1; the match to TRBD2 covers 9 bases. J was trimmed by 4 bases and V by 7 bases; bases with no gene match: 9. CDR3 length: 15 residues. Germline CDR1 reads SGHRS; CDR2 reads YFSETQ. CDR3 loop: CASAGRTSAYNEQFF. The CDR3 DNA reads as TGCGCCAGCGCCGGTAGGACTAGCGCTTACAATGAGCAGTTCTTC. Full variable domain (outside the CDR3, taken from reference TRBV5-1 and TRBJ2-1): KAGVTQTPRYLIKTRGQQVTLSCSPISGHRSVSWYQQTPGQGLQFLFEYFSETQRNKGNFPGRFSGRQFSNSRSEMNVSTLELGDSALYLCASAGRTSAYNEQFFGPGTRLTVL.

This clonotype was seen at least ten times. The chain links TRBV6-5 to TRBJ2-1; TRBD2 agrees at 10 bases. The CDR3 runs 14 residues. With 5 bases clipped from V and 2 bases from J, the junction kept 0 bases outside the gene matches. The germline V gene has CDR1 MNHEY and CDR2 SVGAGI. The CDR3 reads CASSSGRAYNEQFF. CDR3 coding DNA: TGTGCCAGCAGTAGCGGGAGGGCCTACAATGAGCAGTTCTTC.

The V call is TRBV7-9, the J call TRBJ1-5; the D is unclear. This CDR3 has 14 amino acids. V was clipped by 10 bases and J by 1 base, with 14 bases between them. The V gene's germline CDR1 is SEHNR and CDR2 FQNEAQ (reference sequence). The DNA for the CDR3 is TGTGCCACCACTCAGGAGAGGAGCAATCAGCCCCAGCATTTT. This codes for CATTQERSNQPQHF.

This clonotype was recorded many times. The chain carries TRBV27 and TRBJ2-2; 9 bases are shared with TRBD1. V trimming: 2 bases; J trimming: 6 bases; junction bases outside the gene matches: 10. Looked up from germline, CDR1 is MNHEY and CDR2 is SMNVEV (reference sequence). The CDR3 spans 17 residues. This CDR3 reads CASSLGTGQGFPGELFF. DNA for the CDR3: TGTGCCAGCAGTTTAGGGACGGGACAGGGATTCCCCGGGGAGCTGTTTTTT.

This clonotype was seen a handful of times. As DNA, the CDR3 is TGTGCCTGGAGTACAGGGACTACCCGGGGGGATGAGCAGTTCTTC. Translation: CAWSTGTTRGDEQFF. This rearrangement joins TRBV30 to TRBJ2-1, with a tentative D call TRBD2 (7 bases). With 2 bases removed from V and 8 bases from J, the gap between germline ends came to 19 bases. From germline, CDR1 is GTSNPN and CDR2 SVGIG (reference sequence). The CDR3 is made up of 15 amino acids. The full variable domain, its missing parts supplied by reference TRBV30 and TRBJ2-1, is SQTIHQWPATLVQPVGSPLSLECTVEGTSNPNLYWYRQAAGRGLQLLFYSVGIGQISSEVPQNLSASRPQDRQFILSSKKLLLSDSGFYLCAWSTGTTRGDEQFFGPGTRLTVL.

This chain joins TRBV4-2 and TRBJ2-2; D might be TRBD1 or TRBD2, each matching 5 bases. The CDR3 is 14 amino acids. Germline CDR1 is LGHNA and CDR2 is YNFKEQ. V lost 4 bases and J 2 bases, leaving 8 bases between the germline ends. The CDR3 nucleotides are TGTGCCAGCAGCCGAGGGGCCAACACCGGGGAGCTGTTTTTT. It encodes CASSRGANTGELFF.

This clonotype came up many times. The rearrangement uses TRBV29-1 and TRBJ2-3; 12 positions agree with TRBD2. CDR1 is SQVTM, CDR2 ANQGSEA, per germline. The CDR3 runs 16 residues. Germline trimming cut 0 bases from V and 5 bases from J; bases unmatched to any gene: 6. This chain's CDR3 is CSVEDRLAGDKDTQYF. The CDR3 DNA reads as TGCAGCGTTGAAGACAGACTAGCGGGAGATAAAGATACGCAGTATTTT.

The CDR3 DNA is TGTGCCAGCAGCCTCCGACAGGGGGCGATCTATAATTCACCCCTCCACTTT. This gives the protein CASSLRQGAIYNSPLHF. This sequence joins TRBV7-2 and TRBJ1-6, with TRBD1 matching over 10 bases. The CDR3 is 17 residues long. Germline V gene data show CDR1 as SGHTA and CDR2 as FQGNSA. Trimming cost V 5 bases and J 3 bases; bases outside gene matches: 7. Combining the CDR3 with reference TRBV7-2 and TRBJ1-6 gives the whole variable domain GAGVSQSPSNKVTEKGKDVELRCDPISGHTALYWYRQSLGQGLEFLIYFQGNSAPDKSGLPSDRFSAERTGGSVSTLTIQRTQQEDSAVYLCASSLRQGAIYNSPLHFGNGTRLTVT.

The V gene is TRBV6-5, the J gene TRBJ1-6; no clear D. CDR3 length: 16 amino acids. Germline CDR1 reads MNHEY; CDR2 reads SVGAGI. The V and J ends lost 0 bases and 8 bases respectively, with 14 bases between them. The CDR3 protein is CASSYSSALAYSPLHF. CDR3 nucleotide sequence: TGTGCCAGCAGTTACTCGAGCGCTCTGGCGTATTCACCCCTCCACTTT.

Ten or more counts support this clonotype. This chain connects TRBV9 to TRBJ2-1; D is tentatively TRBD1 or TRBD2 (5 bases each). Germline CDR1 SGDLS, CDR2 YYNGEE. The V end was cut by 0 bases, the J end by 9 bases, with 10 bases between. The CDR3 is 13 amino acids. For the CDR3, the DNA is TGTGCCAGCAGCGTAGCTTCGAGGGGTGAGCAGTTCTTC. It is translated as CASSVASRGEQFF.

This clonotype was observed at least ten times. CDR3 in DNA: TGCAGTGCAAATAGACTAGCGAGCTCCTACAATGAGCAGTTCTTC. Translation: CSANRLASSYNEQFF. J is TRBJ2-1 and V is TRBV20-1, with 8 bases matching TRBD2. The CDR3 is 15 amino acids. V shed 6 bases, J shed 0 bases, and the junction held 7 bases outside the gene matches. Per germline, CDR1 DFQATT and CDR2 SNEGSKA (reference sequence).

The V gene is TRBV20-1, the J gene TRBJ1-2; the D is unclear. From germline, CDR1 is DFQATT and CDR2 SNEGSKA (reference sequence). This CDR3 comprises 13 residues. V was clipped by 1 base and J by 1 base, with 7 bases between them. This CDR3 is CSARVLDNYGYTF. As DNA, the CDR3 is TGCAGTGCTAGAGTTTTGGATAACTATGGCTACACCTTC.

This clonotype has a handful of counts. This chain connects TRBV11-2 to TRBJ2-5; D is unresolved. The CDR3 extends over 14 amino acids. CDR1 SGHAT and CDR2 FQNNGV come from the germline V gene. With 5 bases removed from V and 2 bases from J, the gap between germline ends came to 12 bases. CDR3 loop: CASSPPGVQETQYF. Here the CDR3 DNA reads TGTGCCAGCAGCCCCCCCGGCGTTCAAGAGACCCAGTACTTC.

This clonotype was seen repeatedly, ten times or more. V usage is TRBV7-9 and J usage is TRBJ2-1, with 9 nucleotides matching TRBD2. Trimming took 10 bases from V and 1 from J; bases not matched to a gene: 11. Germline values: CDR1 SEHNR, CDR2 FQNEAQ (reference sequence). CDR3 length: 16 residues. CDR3 residues: CAIPTIAGGSYNEQFF. The CDR3 bases are TGTGCCATCCCAACGATTGCGGGAGGGTCCTACAATGAGCAGTTCTTC.

This clonotype has a count of ten or more. The chain combines TRBV7-9 with TRBJ2-7; TRBD1 aligns across 11 bases. This CDR3 contains 19 residues. Germline V gene data show CDR1 as SEHNR and CDR2 as FQNEAQ (reference sequence). J lost 3 bases, V lost 3 bases, and 16 bases had no gene match. Here the CDR3 reads CASSFPPPGQGGLVYEQYF. The CDR3 DNA is TGTGCCAGCAGCTTCCCCCCTCCGGGACAGGGGGGACTTGTCTACGAGCAGTACTTC. Supplemented by reference TRBV7-9 and TRBJ2-7, the full variable domain reads DTGVSQNPRHKITKRGQNVTFRCDPISEHNRLYWYRQTLGQGPEFLTYFQNEAQLEKSRLLSDRFSAERPKGSFSTLEIQRTEQGDSAMYLCASSFPPPGQGGLVYEQYFGPGTRLTVT.

At least ten counts were recorded for this clonotype. The chain couples TRBV5-1 to TRBJ2-3, with D tentatively TRBD2 (5 bases). V gave up 2 bases and J gave up 1 base, with 8 bases separating them. The CDR3 has 14 residues. CDR1 is SGHRS, CDR2 YFSETQ, per germline. DNA for the CDR3: TGCGCCAGCAGCTTTCAGGAGGGCACAGATACGCAGTATTTT. Protein sequence: CASSFQEGTDTQYF.

This clonotype appeared many times. The chain recombines TRBV5-5 with TRBJ1-6; unclear D gene. The CDR3 consists of 14 residues. V lost 4 bases and J 8 bases, leaving 13 bases between the germline ends. CDR1 is SGHKS and CDR2 is YYEKEE in the germline V gene (reference sequence). The CDR3 is CASSLLSRDSPLHF. The CDR3 DNA is TGTGCCAGCAGCCTACTTTCTAGGGATTCACCCCTCCACTTT. Full variable domain (outside the CDR3, taken from reference TRBV5-5 and TRBJ1-6): DAGVTQSPTHLIKTRGQQVTLRCSPISGHKSVSWYQQVLGQGPQFIFQYYEKEERGRGNFPDRFSARQFPNYSSELNVNALLLGDSALYLCASSLLSRDSPLHFGNGTRLTVT.

This clonotype was observed at least ten times. The chain uses TRBV7-6 and TRBJ1-1; D is possibly TRBD1 (6 bases). Trimming took 4 bases from V and 1 from J, leaving 10 bases between them. This CDR3 is built from 14 residues. The germline gives CDR1 SGHVS, CDR2 FNYEAQ. CDR3 sequence: CASSSGQSNTEAFF. CDR3 nucleotide sequence: TGTGCCAGCAGCTCCGGACAGTCGAACACTGAAGCTTTCTTT. Complete variable domain (other parts from reference TRBV7-6 and TRBJ1-1): GAGVSQSPRYKVTKRGQDVALRCDPISGHVSLYWYRQALGQGPEFLTYFNYEAQQDKSGLPNDRFSAERPEGSISTLTIQRTEQRDSAMYRCASSSGQSNTEAFFGQGTRLTVV.

This clonotype was found many times. The chain is built from TRBV5-1 and TRBJ2-2, with 8 positions matching TRBD2. CDR3 length equals 17 residues. From germline, CDR1 is SGHRS and CDR2 YFSETQ. J lost 3 bases, V lost 2 bases, and 9 bases had no gene match. In DNA, the CDR3 is TGCGCCAGCAGCTTAGGTCCGGGACTAGTAGACACCGGGGAGCTGTTTTTT. This codes for CASSLGPGLVDTGELFF.